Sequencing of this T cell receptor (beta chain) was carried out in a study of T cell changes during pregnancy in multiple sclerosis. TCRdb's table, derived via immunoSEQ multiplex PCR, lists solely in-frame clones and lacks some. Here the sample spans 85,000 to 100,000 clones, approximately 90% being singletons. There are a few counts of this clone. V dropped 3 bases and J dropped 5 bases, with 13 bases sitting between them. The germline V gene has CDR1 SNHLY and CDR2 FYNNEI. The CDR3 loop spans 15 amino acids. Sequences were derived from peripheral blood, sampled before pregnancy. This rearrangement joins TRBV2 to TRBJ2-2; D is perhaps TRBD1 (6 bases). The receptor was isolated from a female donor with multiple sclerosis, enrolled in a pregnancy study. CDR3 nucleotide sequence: TGTGCCAGCAGTGACAGGGGCAGTTGGACCGGGGAGCTGTTTTTT. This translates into CASSDRGSWTGELFF.